This TCR beta chain is drawn from a study of cytomegalovirus exposure and HLA in healthy donors. Study-level results: Cytomegalovirus status was reportedly diagnosed by the classifier with high sensitivity and specificity. TCR beta chains numbering 150 to 200 were designated cytomegalovirus-associated.

The protocol was immunoSEQ multiplex PCR, while the TCRdb copy is restricted to in-frame clones and leaves out a portion. Found here are about 71,000 clones, roughly 94% of them singletons; the top ten hold about 1.4%. The donors were in the approximately 130-subject validation cohort, distinct from the roughly 700-subject first cohort. The CDR3 covers 12 residues. The germline V gene encodes CDR1 WNHNN and CDR2 SYGVQD (reference sequence). The V end was cut by 6 bases, the J end by 3 bases, with 9 bases between. Regarding this clone: What it binds is unknown.

The gene calls are TRBV10-1 and TRBJ2-7; D uncertain. The clonotype originates from a man younger than 30 in good health and CMV-seropositive. The specimen was PBMCs. The CDR3 is CASRITVYEQYF. For the CDR3, the DNA is TGCGCCAGCAGGATAACGGTCTACGAGCAGTACTTC.